These 8 T cell receptor beta chains were sequenced from one sample in a study of CD8 T cells in ankylosing spondylitis (dated by TCRdb to the late 2010s). Receptor amplification or capture employed 5' RACE. Sequencing used an Illumina HiSeq 2500. TCRdb took the public reads, trimmed them with fastp at Q25, ran MiXCR for clone calling and kept in-frame beta chains. Each CDR3 protein appears once, grouped with its most common genes and DNA. The sample has about 320,000 distinct CDR3 sequences on record, 11% of them singletons. Of the sample, 8% to 9.5% falls within the top ten clones. Sequences were obtained from blood, either unsorted or a sorted T cell fraction (not recorded which). The origin of the receptors is a female donor with ankylosing spondylitis or in good health (not recorded which).

This clonotype was seen a few times. The chain is built from TRBV20-1 and TRBJ2-7, with 8 bases fitting TRBD2. The V gene's germline CDR1 is DFQATT and CDR2 SNEGSKA (reference sequence). The V segment lost 5 bases and the J segment 1 base; nucleotides outside the gene matches: 7. The CDR3 has 14 amino acids. CDR3 amino acids: CSASGGAKSYEQYF. The CDR3, as DNA: TGCAGTGCTTCCGGGGGGGCCAAATCCTACGAGCAGTACTTC.

The rearrangement links TRBV12-3 or TRBV12-4 to TRBJ1-5; TRBD1 aligns across 7 bases. The CDR3 has 15 residues. V dropped 4 bases and J dropped 10; count of bases not matched to a gene: 13. CDR3 nucleotides: TGTGCCAGCAGTTACAGGGACAGACCCAGGGATCCCCAGCATTTT. This gives the protein CASSYRDRPRDPQHF.

In the case of this clonotype: A much larger clone lies a single base off, so this may be a read error. The gene calls are TRBV20-1 and TRBJ2-1; 8 nucleotides line up with TRBD2. The trim removed 4 bases at V and 6 bases at J, leaving 11 bases unmatched. The CDR3 runs 15 residues. From germline, CDR1 is DFQATT and CDR2 SNEGSKA (reference sequence). The CDR3 nucleotides are TGCAGTGCTACCCGGGGGGGTTCCCTTTTCAATGAGCAGTTCTTC. Amino acids: CSATRGGSLFNEQFF.

This clonotype has at least ten counts. The chain employs TRBV5-5 and TRBJ2-1; D is possibly TRBD2 (5 bases). The CDR3 is made up of 14 amino acids. Trimming pared 4 bases from V and 5 bases from J, leaving 13 bases between. Germline lookup yields CDR1 SGHKS and CDR2 YYEKEE (reference sequence). This CDR3 reads CASSATGINNEQFF. CDR3 DNA: TGTGCCAGCAGCGCCACCGGGATCAACAATGAGCAGTTCTTC.

In the case of this clonotype: This may arise from a read error, as a much more abundant clone is one base away. The chain has TRBV28 and TRBJ2-7, with 9 nucleotides matching TRBD1. The germline gives CDR1 MDHEN, CDR2 SYDVKM. The CDR3 covers 15 residues. The chain's CDR3 is CASSFSGTGYHEQSF. The CDR3 DNA reads TGTGCCAGCAGTTTCAGCGGGACAGGGTACCACGAGCAGTCCTTC.

The sample holds a few counts of this clonotype. The rearrangement links TRBV2 to TRBJ1-5; 8 positions match TRBD1. The V segment lost 4 bases and the J segment 4 bases; nucleotides outside the gene matches: 3. The CDR3 has 14 amino acids. Looked up from germline, CDR1 is SNHLY and CDR2 is FYNNEI. The CDR3 DNA reads TGTGCCAGCAGTGGGACAGGGCAGAATCAGCCCCAGCATTTT. As protein: CASSGTGQNQPQHF.

The rearrangement joins TRBV28 to TRBJ2-7; 7 bases match TRBD1. CDR3 length equals 15 residues. V trimming: 2 bases; J trimming: 2 bases; junction bases outside the gene matches: 6. From germline, CDR1 is MDHEN and CDR2 SYDVKM. As DNA, the CDR3 is TGTGCCAGCAGTTTACTGGGGGACAGTGCCTACGAGCAGTACTTC. Translating gives CASSLLGDSAYEQYF.

This clonotype was counted ten times or more. The V and J genes are TRBV20-1 and TRBJ2-7, with a tentative D call TRBD2 (5 bases). Germline CDR1 and CDR2: DFQATT and SNEGSKA (reference sequence). CDR3 length equals 15 residues. V gave up 6 bases and J gave up 1 base, with 19 bases separating them. The CDR3 bases are TGCAGTGCAAGTCTAAGCGGCCGGTTTTCCTACGAGCAGTACTTC. Translating it yields CSASLSGRFSYEQYF.